This T cell receptor (beta chain) was obtained from a study of Ad26.COV2.S vaccination and SARS-CoV-2 variants. The sample holds a few counts of this clone. Treatment in this sample: over 15 received Ad26.COV2.S at low or high dose, single or two shots; about 5 received placebo; per-sample allocation not given. Sampling happened 63 days after the first vaccine or placebo injection. Germline CDR1 is SGHTS and CDR2 is YDEGEE. The V and J ends lost 4 bases and 7 bases, in that order; junction bases with no gene match: 8. CDR3 length equals 15 residues. Some clones are missing from TCRdb's copy, which holds only in-frame ones; the method was immunoSEQ multiplex PCR. The table includes more than 350,000 clones, around 90% detected once.

The chain is built from TRBV5-8 and TRBJ1-2; 12 nucleotides agree with TRBD1. The receptor comes from a person aged 18-60 years who received the Ad26.COV2.S COVID-19 vaccine or a placebo. Sequencing was performed on peripheral blood, taken in a trial of Ad26.COV2.S vaccine versus placebo. CDR3 coding DNA: TGTGCCAGCAGCCGGAGGGACAGGGGGCTGTTTGGCTACACCTTC. This translates into CASSRRDRGLFGYTF.